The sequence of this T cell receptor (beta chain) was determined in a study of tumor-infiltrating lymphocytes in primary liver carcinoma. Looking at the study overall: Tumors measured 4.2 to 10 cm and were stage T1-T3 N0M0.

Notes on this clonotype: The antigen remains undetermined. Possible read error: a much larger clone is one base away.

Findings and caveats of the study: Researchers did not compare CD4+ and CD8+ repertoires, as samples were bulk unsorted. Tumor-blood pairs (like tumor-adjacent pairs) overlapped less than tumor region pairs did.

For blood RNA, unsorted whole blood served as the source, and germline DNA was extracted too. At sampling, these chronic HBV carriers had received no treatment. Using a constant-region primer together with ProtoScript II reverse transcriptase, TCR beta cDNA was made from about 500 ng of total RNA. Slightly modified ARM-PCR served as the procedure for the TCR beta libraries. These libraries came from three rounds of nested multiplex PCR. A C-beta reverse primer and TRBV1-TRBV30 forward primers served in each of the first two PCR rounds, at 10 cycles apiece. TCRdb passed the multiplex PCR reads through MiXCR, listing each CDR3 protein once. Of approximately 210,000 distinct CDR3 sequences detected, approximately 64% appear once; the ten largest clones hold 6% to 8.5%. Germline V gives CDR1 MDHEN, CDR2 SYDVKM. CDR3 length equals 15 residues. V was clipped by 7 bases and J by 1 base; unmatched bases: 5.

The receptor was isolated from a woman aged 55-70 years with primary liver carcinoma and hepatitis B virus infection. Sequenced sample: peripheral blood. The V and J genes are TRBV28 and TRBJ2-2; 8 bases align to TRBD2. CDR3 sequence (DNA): TGTGCCAGCACTCCTACTAGCGGGAACACCGGGGAGCTGTTTTTT. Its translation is CASTPTSGNTGELFF.